These T cell receptor beta chains were read from a single sample in a study of TIL therapy for anti-PD-1-resistant metastatic lung cancer. Clones were read by immunoSEQ multiplex PCR, and TCRdb kept only the in-frame ones, dropping some. The table includes some 60,000 clones, roughly 66% detected once. Sequencing used blood, obtained at baseline. These receptors came from a person between 25 and 79 years old with non-small cell lung cancer. Each CDR3 is given with its conserved first and last residue. The order of the fields is clone size, J gene, D gene, V gene, CDR3 protein, CDR3 DNA. A D gene is named only where the DNA matches it firmly. Where a row states a size, it is once, few, many or the class of an expanded clone; other rows omit it.

few TRBJ1-1 TRBD1 TRBV19 CASSVQQGLITEAFF TGTGCCAGTAGTGTCCAACAGGGGTTGATCACTGAAGCTTTCTTT
- TRBJ1-1 - TRBV9 CASSVVRAPEAFF TGTGCCAGCAGCGTAGTGCGGGCCCCTGAAGCTTTCTTT
- TRBJ1-3 - TRBV28 CASIRDGTSGNTIYF TGTGCCAGCATCCGGGACGGAACCTCTGGAAACACCATATATTTT
- TRBJ1-2 - TRBV5-6 CASSSGAEGYTF TGTGCCAGCAGCTCCGGGGCCGAGGGCTACACCTTC
- TRBJ1-1 TRBD1 TRBV10-3 CAISDTGGVTEAFF TGTGCCATCAGTGACACAGGGGGCGTCACTGAAGCTTTCTTT
- TRBJ2-1 TRBD2 TRBV5-1 CASSLGTSGSGSYNEQFF TGCGCCAGCAGCTTGGGGACTAGCGGGAGTGGGTCCTACAATGAGCAGTTCTTC
- TRBJ2-5 - TRBV28 CASMGLSQETQYF TGTGCCAGTATGGGGCTTAGCCAAGAGACCCAGTACTTC
- TRBJ2-7 TRBD2 TRBV11-3 CASSDIAGSFYEQYF TGTGCCAGCAGTGATATAGCGGGGAGTTTCTACGAGCAGTACTTC
- TRBJ2-3 TRBD1 TRBV11-2 CASSQDRAGQYF TGTGCCAGCAGCCAGGACAGGGCAGGACAGTATTTT
- TRBJ1-1 TRBD1 TRBV11-2 CASSIGQVNTEAFF TGTGCCAGCAGCATAGGACAGGTGAACACTGAAGCTTTCTTT
- TRBJ2-2 - TRBV28 CASSLFRGNTGELFF TGTGCCAGCAGTTTATTTAGGGGGAACACCGGGGAGCTGTTTTTT
- TRBJ1-5 TRBD1 TRBV12-5 CASGSGTGVNQPQHF TGTGCTAGTGGTTCCGGGACAGGGGTCAATCAGCCCCAGCATTTT
- TRBJ2-2 - TRBV6-1 CASSWTPTNTGELFF TGTGCCAGCAGTTGGACACCGACAAACACCGGGGAGCTGTTTTTT
- TRBJ1-1 - TRBV18 CASSGGGVNTEAFF TGTGCCAGCTCCGGGGGAGGGGTGAACACTGAAGCTTTCTTT